A selection of T cell receptor beta chains follows, all from one sample in a study of technical replicates of blood from a handful of donors. Profiling relied on immunoSEQ multiplex PCR, and the TCRdb table lists in-frame clones only, not all of them. The sample lists approximately 70,000 clones; 80% to 95% were seen once. The sample taken for sequencing was PBMCs. Receptors originate from a human donor in good health. Some clones in this sample may be carry-over from other donors' samples. Each CDR3 is given without its conserved first and last residue.

TRBV5-1	TRBJ2-7	ASSLIPGTYEQY
TRBV7-9	TRBJ1-1	ASSLRGQGAEAF
TRBV5-3	TRBJ1-2	ARSIIPGGWGYGYT
TRBV18	TRBJ2-7	ASSTLAGGYEQY
TRBV7-9	TRBJ2-1	ASSLEPGTGPYEQF
TRBV7-2	TRBJ2-7	ASSLHSGGSYEQY
TRBV19	TRBJ2-5	ASHGRGPETQY
TRBV4-1	TRBJ1-2	ASSHTGSYPYGYT
TRBV7-3	TRBJ2-3	ASSPERETSTDTQY
TRBV7-6	TRBJ2-5	ASSFPFGQQETQY
TRBV6-6	TRBJ2-7	ASRNPRTSGYEQY
TRBV4-3	TRBJ2-3	ASSYSGVSGVRDTQY
TRBV7-9	TRBJ2-2	ASRRQSGTANTGELF
TRBV4-2	TRBJ2-7	ASSQTTANYEQY
TRBV5-1	TRBJ2-1	ASSLTTGTSGGNEQF
TRBV25-1	TRBJ1-3	ASSEPGYSGGNTIY
TRBV15	TRBJ2-7	ATSRSAGASYEQY
TRBV7-7	TRBJ2-2	ASSPGTDHTGELF
TRBV7-2	TRBJ2-3	ASTALSVTGDTQY
TRBV14	TRBJ2-1	ASSLLNEQF
TRBV6-5	TRBJ1-1	ASSYGNRGHAEAF
TRBV21-1	TRBJ1-5	ASSNGRRVRYSNQPQH
TRBV5-1	TRBJ2-7	ASSLGLAGASEQY
TRBV6-5	TRBJ1-6	ASSSGENSPLH
TRBV30	TRBJ2-7	AWSAPGTGRAYEQY
TRBV30	TRBJ2-7	AWSHRAEQY
TRBV6-6	TRBJ2-7	ASSYSGEREQY
TRBV19	TRBJ1-2	ASSIAGQGYYGYT